This T cell receptor beta chain was captured in a study of cytomegalovirus exposure and HLA in healthy donors (TCRdb year 2017). As for the study more broadly: According to an earlier analysis of a few hundred of the donors, some 180 million T cells yielded roughly 110 million unique TCR beta sequences and 276 Gb of sequence data. Roughly 310 gigabases of sequencing data and approximately 93 million unique TCR sequences were included in an early release covering roughly 600 HLA-typed donors. Among the roughly 400 genotyped donors, about 83% belonged to the genetic ancestry cluster associated with self-reported Caucasian donors. The study was designed to test whether signatures of past pathogen exposure could be identified by cataloging public T cell receptors. The study profiled the T cell repertoires of more than 500 subjects by immunosequencing and related them to cytomegalovirus serostatus. Besides the first cohort of approximately 670 subjects, a separate validation cohort made up of 120 different subjects was used. To predict cytomegalovirus infection status, the study brought together high-throughput TCR immunosequencing, statistical association of individual TCRs with disease status, and machine learning. A later analysis re-analyzed previously published TCR beta repertoires from 500 to 700 donors and added high-resolution HLA genotyping to study TCR occurrence patterns. The later analysis used no new phenotypic data to find candidate immune exposures, relying instead on TCR beta sequences and their occurrence across donors. An earlier analysis of 587 of the donors applied high-throughput TCR beta sequencing to assess whether each TCR beta V gene segment acted as functional or pseudogenic. Donor age, sex, ethnicity and CMV serostatus were collected together with the repertoire data. Genome-wide SNP genotypes for about three fifths of the 666 donors were used in a later genetic analysis, which treated that subset as a discovery cohort. All discovery cohort repertoires had been generated using a single sequencing platform. Both class I and class II loci were covered by HLA typing, at four-digit resolution. Typing coverage varied by locus: roughly 629-640 donors for A, B, C, DRB1 and DQB1; 500 to 550 for DQA1; more than 600 for DPA1; around 450 for DPB1. A handful of DR-DQ haplotypes were handled as single units for association and clustering because linkage in the cohort was strong. On average, 235,054 unique TCR beta nucleotide sequences were sequenced per donor among about 400 genotyped donors of the cohort, with 15% to 20% of those sequences being non-productive. What the study reported, not specific to this receptor: In a later analysis, the rate of TCR association differed among HLA loci, with DRB1 alleles having the most associated TCRs and HLA-C alleles having the fewest. In a later genetic analysis, fewer N-insertions in productive TCRs were reported among donors in an Asian-associated ancestry cluster than the roughly 670-donor mean. In an earlier analysis of about 600 of the donors, most TCR beta V segments appeared in productive rearrangements about 87% or about 30% of the time, broadly matching IMGT annotations. V-gene and J-gene trimming of TCR beta chains was associated with a missense DCLRE1C variant in a later genetic analysis, and the association was replicated in an independent cohort. The sequencing pipeline was judged likely to have produced a cluster of highly shared sequence variants as a technical artifact. CMV serostatus was the only immune exposure information available for the cohort. A few of the identified cytomegalovirus-associated TCR beta chains were confirmed in vitro to be specific for cytomegalovirus antigens. It was suggested by the authors that the approach could potentially be generalized to other disease states and immunological phenotypes. Most CMV-associated TCR beta chains appeared to be HLA-restricted in a later analysis, and the HLA associations seemed to be driven largely by CMV exposure. Only TCR beta chains were sequenced in this cohort, and the absence of alpha or paired-chain data limited detectable features. The study gave a list of about 150 TCR beta chains associated with cytomegalovirus. Several of the top co-occurrence clusters appeared to be linked to parvovirus B19, influenza, CMV and Epstein-Barr virus, according to a later analysis. Correlated functional status among segregating V segments might reflect linkage disequilibrium, but an unknown experimental factor could not be ruled out. Because the 87-base-pair reads could not distinguish some IMGT-functional V segments, including TRBV6-2 and TRBV6-3, those segments were excluded. A further reported finding was that TCR beta sequences accurately predicted the HLA-A and HLA-B alleles for most subjects in the first cohort. The classifier was reported to diagnose cytomegalovirus status with high specificity and sensitivity in both the original cohort and the validation cohort. When HLA alleles, especially DR and DQ, strongly co-occurred, attributing TCR associations to individual alleles was difficult. Across donors, most TCR sequences were observed very rarely, whereas some public TCRs were present in many individuals. In a later analysis, HLA-associated TCR beta chains showed more clonal expansion and lower generation probabilities than non-associated chains that were equally common. At a false discovery rate of 0.05, a later analysis linked 15,000 to 20,000 TCR beta sequences to specific HLA alleles. Because HLA typing was unavailable for some donors at each locus, only the typed subset was used in association tests. Sequencing depth was assumed to be roughly uniform across donors in the presence/absence analyses, though that assumption may not hold. Because counts were too low, seventeen rarely observed V segments, including chromosome 9 orphons, were excluded from the earlier analysis of 500 to 700 of the donors.

Taken from cysteine to phenylalanine, the CDR3 has 15 residues. This entry keeps only the CDR3 DNA: 45 bases, framed from base 1. For CDR1 and CDR2, the germline V gene lists SGDLS and YYNGEE. V drops 0 bases and J drops 8 bases, leaving 17 bases in between. This clone came up a few times. No antigen is known for it. It has no much larger one-base neighbor in the sample; base qualities were not kept. In total, 500 to 700 healthy bone marrow donors made up the cohort. All cohort members were sampled while nominally healthy, although unrecorded immune exposures were likely present. The donor tested CMV seropositive and was one of the 289 seropositive cohort members. Every donor gave a peripheral blood sample, and the peripheral blood mononuclear cells from that sample were used for TCR beta sequencing. Genomic DNA was extracted from the blood cell samples with the Qiagen DNeasy Blood Extraction Kit. Library preparation used the immunoSEQ multiplex PCR assay. A mixture of 60 forward primers for TCR Vbeta segments and 13 reverse primers for TCR Jbeta segments was used in the multiplex PCR. Amplification of the CDR3 region of rearranged TCR beta genes was performed with a multiplex PCR assay on genomic DNA. The amplified TCR beta libraries were sequenced on the Illumina HiSeq System as 87-base-pair reads. The published analysis was carried out like this. In a later analysis, roughly 80 million unique TCR beta chains were counted across the 500 to 850 repertoires, and approximately 11 million of these chains were shared by at least two donors. Raw reads were error-corrected and collapsed into unique sequences by a nearest-neighbor algorithm in which closely related sequences were merged to remove PCR and sequencing errors. CDR3 sequences were aligned to IMGT reference sequences to assign V, D and J gene segments. For a sequence to be retained, at least a six-nucleotide match to both a V gene segment and a J gene segment was required. A rearrangement was called productive if the CDR3 had no stop codons and remained in frame with V and J, and every other rearrangement was called non-productive. CDR3 was defined by IMGT convention, running from the second conserved V-encoded cysteine to the conserved J-encoded phenylalanine. The earlier analysis of 500 to 650 of the donors excluded any sequence lacking an unambiguous match to a single V gene segment. In an earlier analysis of some 590 of the donors, V segments were called functional above 56.7% productive rearrangements and were called segregating when the between-donor standard deviation exceeded 5%. A statistical classification framework was developed to diagnose cytomegalovirus status using the catalog of TCR beta chain sequences. In a later analysis, TCR nucleotide sequences were compared against IMGT/GENE-DB human TR gene sequences so that V and J genes could be assigned. A later analysis assigned CDR3 sequences and most-parsimonious VDJ recombination scenarios with the TCRdist pipeline. In a later analysis, each TCR beta chain was defined by its CDR3 amino acid sequence together with its V-gene family, and reads without a unique V-gene family were excluded. A later analysis removed 550 to 700 highly shared, low-generation-probability nucleotide sequences to deal with suspected cross-contamination and a sequencing artifact. A later analysis calculated a clonal expansion index for each public chain from normalized within-repertoire ranks of inferred template counts. In a later analysis, generation probabilities were computed with a VDJ recombination model fitted to out-of-frame rearrangements, and the resulting probabilities were checked against IGoR. A later analysis scored TCR-TCR, TCR-HLA and TCR-CMV co-occurrence with hypergeometric tests, applying a repertoire-size bias correction to TCR pairs. A later analysis estimated false discovery rates by permuting HLA or CMV assignments 20 times. In a later analysis, co-occurring TCRs were grouped with DBSCAN, and TCRdist sequence similarity was added when clustering was performed within HLA-allele-positive subsets. For co-occurrence clustering, repertoires with fewer than 30,000 or more than 120,000 public chains were excluded, along with five repertoires with anomalous nucleotide sharing. The table comes from immuneACCESS by way of TCRdb, which keeps in-frame sequences with V and J called. Part of the clones is missing from these tables; in studies checked, under half for an unresolved V gene and the rest for unknown reasons. That table gives V, J and clone size, and the DNA gave D and trimming. Counted in this sample were some 100,000 clones; around 77% of them appeared once. Together, the top ten hold roughly 5% of the sample.

This receptor was obtained from a man over 45 in good health and CMV-seropositive. The sequence links TRBV9 to TRBJ1-2; 6 matching bases give a weak D call of TRBD1. Sequences were obtained from PBMCs. The nucleotide sequence is TGTGCCAGCAGCGTAGGGGTGACAGGCTATGACGGCTACACCTTC. Its protein reads: CASSVGVTGYDGYTF.